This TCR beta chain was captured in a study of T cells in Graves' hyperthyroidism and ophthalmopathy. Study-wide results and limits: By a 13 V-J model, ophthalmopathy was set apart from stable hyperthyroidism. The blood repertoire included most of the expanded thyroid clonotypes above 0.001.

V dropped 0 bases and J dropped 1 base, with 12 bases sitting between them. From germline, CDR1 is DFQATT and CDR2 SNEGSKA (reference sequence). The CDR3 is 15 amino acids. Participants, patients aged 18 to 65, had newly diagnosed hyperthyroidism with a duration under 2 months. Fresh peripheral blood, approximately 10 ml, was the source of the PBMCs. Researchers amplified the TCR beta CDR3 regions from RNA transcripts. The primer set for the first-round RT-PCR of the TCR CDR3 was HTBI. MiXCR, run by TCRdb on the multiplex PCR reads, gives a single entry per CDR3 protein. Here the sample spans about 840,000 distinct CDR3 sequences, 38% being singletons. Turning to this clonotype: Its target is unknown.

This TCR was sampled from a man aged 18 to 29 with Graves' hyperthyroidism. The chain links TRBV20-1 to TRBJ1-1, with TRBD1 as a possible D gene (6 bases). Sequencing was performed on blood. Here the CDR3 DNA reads TGCAGTGCTAGAGACCCGGGACACTCGAACACTGAAGCTTTCTTT. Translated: CSARDPGHSNTEAFF.